A single sample gave rise to the 26 T cell receptor beta chains below, sequenced in a study of T cell responses to AZD1222 COVID-19 vaccine. The table came from immunoSEQ multiplex PCR; TCRdb's copy has only in-frame clones and leaves some out. The table has 75,000 to 95,000 clones, around 92% seen once. The material sequenced was peripheral blood, taken on day 0 of MenACWY control vaccination. The source is an adult in good health.

J is TRBJ1-2 and V is TRBV14; 8 bases match TRBD1. Unmatched junction bases numbered 3, after V lost 3 bases and J lost 0 bases. The CDR3 covers 15 residues. Germline V gene sequence: CDR1 SGHDN, CDR2 FVKESK. CDR3 in DNA: TGTGCCAGCAGCCAGGACAGGGTAGCTAACTATGGCTACACCTTC. Translating it yields CASSQDRVANYGYTF.

V and J are TRBV28 and TRBJ1-3; TRBD1 matches 7 bases. V lost 3 bases to trimming and J lost 4 bases; unmatched junction nucleotides: 6. CDR3 length: 15 amino acids. The germline gives CDR1 MDHEN, CDR2 SYDVKM. The DNA of the CDR3 is TGTGCCAGCAGTTTCTCAGGGGGTTCCGGAAACACCATATATTTT. It encodes CASSFSGGSGNTIYF.

J is TRBJ1-2 and V is TRBV25-1; tentatively, D is TRBD1 (5 bases). Germline CDR1 and CDR2: MGHDK and SYGVNS. CDR3 length: 13 residues. The V end was cut by 6 bases, the J end by 5 bases, with 13 bases between. The CDR3 loop is CASRQGRTYGYTF. Written as DNA, the CDR3 is TGTGCCAGCAGGCAGGGACGGACTTATGGCTACACCTTC.

J is TRBJ1-4 and V is TRBV14, with D perhaps TRBD1 (5 bases). The V end was cut by 0 bases, the J end by 17 bases, with 16 bases between. Germline V gene sequence: CDR1 SGHDN, CDR2 FVKESK. The CDR3 length is 13 residues. CDR3 sequence reads: CASSQEKMAGKFF. CDR3 nucleotides: TGTGCCAGCAGCCAAGAAAAGATGGCAGGGAAATTTTTT.

This clone was observed once. The V gene is TRBV7-7, the J gene TRBJ2-3, with TRBD2 matching over 10 bases. There are 16 residues in the CDR3. Per the germline V gene, CDR1 is SSHAT and CDR2 is FNYEAQ (reference sequence). V shed 5 bases and J 2 bases; nucleotides not matched to a gene: 7. This chain's CDR3 is CASSRIAGGNTDTQYF. The CDR3 DNA reads TGTGCCAGCAGCCGAATAGCGGGGGGAAACACAGATACGCAGTATTTT.

The gene calls are TRBV5-4 and TRBJ2-1; no firm D call. The germline V and J ends were trimmed by 4 bases and 2 bases, with 4 bases remaining between them. CDR3 length equals 12 residues. Germline loops: CDR1 SGHNT, CDR2 YYREEE (reference sequence). In DNA, the CDR3 is TGTGCCAGCAGCCAAACCTACAATGAGCAGTTCTTC. Translating gives CASSQTYNEQFF. The full variable domain, completed using reference TRBV5-4 and TRBJ2-1, is ETGVTQSPTHLIKTRGQQVTLRCSSQSGHNTVSWYQQALGQGPQFIFQYYREEENGRGNFPPRFSGLQFPNYSSELNVNALELDDSALYLCASSQTYNEQFFGPGTRLTVL.

The CDR3 nucleotides read TGTGCCAGCTCACCCAGGACAGACTCCTACGAGCAGTACTTC. It specifies CASSPRTDSYEQYF. The chain joins TRBV18 to TRBJ2-7; possibly TRBD1 for D (6 bases). Germline V gene lookup returns CDR1 KGHSH and CDR2 LQKENI. CDR3 size: 14 residues. V shed 3 bases and J shed 0 bases, with 9 bases lying between them.

The rearrangement links TRBV10-3 to TRBJ1-1; 8 nucleotides match TRBD1. Germline CDR1 is ENHRY and CDR2 is SYGVKD. V gave up 2 bases and J gave up 4 bases; unmatched junction bases: 3. The CDR3 totals 14 residues. CDR3 protein: CAISEQGAGTEAFF. For the CDR3, the DNA is TGTGCCATCAGTGAGCAGGGGGCTGGCACTGAAGCTTTCTTT.

The J gene is TRBJ2-2, the V gene TRBV6-5; D remains unclear. Germline V gene sequence: CDR1 MNHEY, CDR2 SVGAGI. The CDR3 length is 14 residues. V was clipped by 9 bases and J by 0 bases, with 11 bases between them. CDR3 amino acids: CASTKSANTGELFF. The CDR3 nucleotides read TGTGCCAGTACAAAAAGCGCGAACACCGGGGAGCTGTTTTTT.

This clone has only one observation. This sequence joins TRBV7-9 and TRBJ1-2; possible D gene TRBD1, 5 bases. The CDR3 is 13 amino acids. The ends were cut back, 5 bases at V and 4 bases at J, with 11 bases in the middle. The germline gives CDR1 SEHNR, CDR2 FQNEAQ (reference sequence). In nucleotides, the CDR3 is TGTGCCAGCAGCCACGGGACGGGCTATGGCTACACCTTC. It codes for CASSHGTGYGYTF.

This rearrangement joins TRBV2 to TRBJ1-1, with 10 bases that match TRBD1. This CDR3 spans 13 amino acids. V lost 3 bases and J lost 5; bases outside the gene matches: 0. Germline values: CDR1 SNHLY, CDR2 FYNNEI. The CDR3 protein is CASSEDRGTEAFF. The CDR3 DNA reads as TGTGCCAGCAGTGAGGACAGGGGGACTGAAGCTTTCTTT.

This clone was recorded only once. This chain joins TRBV9 and TRBJ2-7; tentatively, D is TRBD2 (5 bases). The length of the CDR3 is 14 residues. Germline V CDR1 and CDR2: SGDLS, YYNGEE. V lost 3 bases, J lost 2 bases, and 12 bases lay in between. In nucleotides, the CDR3 is TGTGCCAGCAGCGAGGGAGACGGAGCCTACGAGCAGTACTTC. This gives the protein CASSEGDGAYEQYF. The variable domain in full, with the rest retrieved from reference TRBV9 and TRBJ2-7, is DSGVTQTPKHLITATGQRVTLRCSPRSGDLSVYWYQQSLDQGLQFLIQYYNGEERAKGNILERFSAQQFPDLHSELNLSSLELGDSALYFCASSEGDGAYEQYFGPGTRLTVT.

This chain connects TRBV29-1 to TRBJ1-3; no clear D. Germline CDR1 SQVTM, CDR2 ANQGSEA. This CDR3 is built from 14 residues. V dropped 4 bases and J dropped 0 bases, with 10 bases sitting between them. The CDR3 DNA follows: TGCAGCGTTGGACACGGATACTCTGGAAACACCATATATTTT. The encoded protein is CSVGHGYSGNTIYF. Filled out from reference TRBV29-1 and TRBJ1-3, the complete variable domain reads SAVISQKPSRDICQRGTSLTIQCQVDSQVTMMFWYRQQPGQSLTLIATANQGSEATYESGFVIDKFPISRPNLTFSTLTVSNMSPEDSSIYLCSVGHGYSGNTIYFGEGSWLTVV.

V and J are TRBV5-1 and TRBJ1-4, with 7 positions matching TRBD1. CDR1 and CDR2 (germline): SGHRS, YFSETQ. V shed 1 base, J shed 5 bases, and the junction held 5 bases outside the gene matches. This CDR3 has 15 amino acids. The CDR3, as DNA: TGCGCCAGCAGCTTGTACGGACAGGCGAATGAAAAACTGTTTTTT. As protein: CASSLYGQANEKLFF.

The chain uses TRBV21-1 and TRBJ2-2. TRBV21-1 is a pseudogene. The CDR3 spans 14 residues. As DNA, the CDR3 is TGTGCCAGCAGCACCCGGGACGCCACCGGGGAGCTGTTTTTT. This gives the protein CASSTRDATGELFF.

The V and J genes are TRBV28 and TRBJ1-2, with a weak D call TRBD1 (5 bases). CDR1 is MDHEN and CDR2 is SYDVKM in the germline V gene. V was clipped by 6 bases and J by 1 base, with 18 bases between them. The CDR3 is made up of 16 amino acids. CDR3 DNA: TGTGCCAGCAGAGCCCTTGACAGACCGGATAACTATGGCTACACCTTC. Translation gives CASRALDRPDNYGYTF.

The CDR3 here is CASNTGFSQNRTPAPTGNTIYF. CDR3 coding DNA: TGCGCCAGCAACACGGGGTTTTCACAGAACCGTACCCCGGCCCCCACTGGAAACACCATATATTTT. The chain couples TRBV10-1 to TRBJ1-3; no clear D. Deletions cut 7 bases from V and 2 bases from J, with 36 bases between. This CDR3 region has 22 residues. Germline V lookup: CDR1 WNHNN, CDR2 SYGVQD (reference sequence).

The rearrangement links TRBV27 to TRBJ2-7; no reliable D call. Trimming stripped 4 bases from V and 4 bases from J, with 8 bases between. CDR1 is MNHEY and CDR2 is SMNVEV in the germline V gene (reference sequence). There are 12 residues in the CDR3. The chain's CDR3 is CASSSLGYEQYF. The DNA of the CDR3 is TGTGCCAGCAGTTCCCTGGGTTACGAGCAGTACTTC.

The J gene is TRBJ2-5, the V gene TRBV30, with D possibly being TRBD1 (5 bases). CDR1 GTSNPN and CDR2 SVGIG come from the germline V gene (reference sequence). Trimming pared 2 bases from V and 2 bases from J, leaving 9 bases between. The CDR3 covers 13 residues. CDR3 protein: CAWSRQNQETQYF. The CDR3 DNA follows: TGTGCCTGGAGTCGACAGAATCAAGAGACCCAGTACTTC.

This chain connects TRBV27 to TRBJ2-7; 11 bases align to TRBD2. The CDR3 covers 18 residues. Trimming cost V 2 bases and J 0 bases; bases outside gene matches: 9. Germline CDR1 reads MNHEY; CDR2 reads SMNVEV (reference sequence). The CDR3 DNA reads as TGTGCCAGCAGTTTAGTACTCCCTAGCGGGGGGAACTCCTACGAGCAGTACTTC. It encodes CASSLVLPSGGNSYEQYF.

V and J are TRBV7-2 and TRBJ2-5; a possible D gene is TRBD1 (5 bases). Germline-derived CDR1 and CDR2 are SGHTA and FQGNSA. The germline V and J ends were trimmed by 1 base and 4 bases, with 10 bases remaining between them. The CDR3 is 14 residues long. The CDR3 spells CASSLGAGPETQYF. CDR3 in DNA: TGTGCCAGCAGCTTAGGTGCAGGGCCAGAGACCCAGTACTTC.

The chain carries TRBV14 and TRBJ1-2; TRBD1 matches at 10 bases. Germline V gene lookup returns CDR1 SGHDN and CDR2 FVKESK. J lost 1 base, V lost 1 base, and 3 bases had no gene match. This CDR3 spans 16 amino acids. CDR3: CASSQGWDRGNYGYTF. CDR3 nucleotide sequence: TGTGCCAGCAGCCAAGGTTGGGACAGGGGTAACTATGGCTACACCTTC.

This chain links TRBV24-1 with TRBJ2-4; no clear D. The CDR3 is 15 residues long. Deletions cut 6 bases from V and 1 base from J, with 12 bases between. Germline V gives CDR1 KGHDR, CDR2 SFDVKD. The CDR3: CATSPAYSAKNIQYF. DNA of the CDR3: TGTGCCACCAGTCCTGCGTATTCGGCCAAAAACATTCAGTACTTC.

The rearrangement uses TRBV20-1 and TRBJ1-1; 9 bases are a match to TRBD1. Germline V lookup: CDR1 DFQATT, CDR2 SNEGSKA (reference sequence). With V trimmed by 7 bases and J by 3 bases, 0 bases remained unmatched. This CDR3 spans 11 amino acids. The CDR3 is CSGQGDTEAFF. The CDR3 DNA is TGCAGTGGACAGGGGGACACTGAAGCTTTCTTT.

The CDR3 DNA reads TGTGCCAGCAGTACACAGGGGTGGAACACTGAAGCTTTCTTT. Protein product: CASSTQGWNTEAFF. The V call is TRBV6-2 or TRBV6-3, the J call TRBJ1-1; 7 bases are shared with TRBD1. V dropped 5 bases and J dropped 1; count of bases not matched to a gene: 4. This CDR3 has 14 residues. Germline CDR1 is MNHEY and CDR2 is SVGEGT.

This chain uses TRBV6-5 with TRBJ1-1, with D possibly TRBD1 on 5 matching bases. The germline V gene encodes CDR1 MNHEY and CDR2 SVGAGI. CDR3 length equals 13 residues. V shed 7 bases and J shed 0 bases, with 9 bases lying between them. The CDR3 bases are TGTGCCAGCAAAGGACACATGAACACTGAAGCTTTCTTT. This gives the protein CASKGHMNTEAFF.